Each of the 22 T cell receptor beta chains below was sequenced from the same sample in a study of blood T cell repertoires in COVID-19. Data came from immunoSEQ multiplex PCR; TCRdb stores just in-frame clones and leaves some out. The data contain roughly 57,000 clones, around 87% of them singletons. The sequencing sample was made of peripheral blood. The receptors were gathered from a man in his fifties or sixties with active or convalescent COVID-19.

DNA for the CDR3: TGTGCCAGCAGCTTGGCCAGGTACGAGCAGTACTTC. Its translation: CASSLARYEQYF. The chain uses TRBV5-6 and TRBJ2-7; D gene unclear. Germline-derived CDR1 and CDR2 are SGHDT and YYEEEE. The germline V and J ends were trimmed by 0 bases and 4 bases, with 5 bases remaining between them. CDR3 length equals 12 residues.

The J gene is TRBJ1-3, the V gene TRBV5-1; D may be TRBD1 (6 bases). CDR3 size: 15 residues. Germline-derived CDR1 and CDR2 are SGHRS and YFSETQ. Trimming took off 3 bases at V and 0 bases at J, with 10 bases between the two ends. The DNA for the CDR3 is TGCGCCAGCAGCTCCGACAGGCCCTCTGGAAACACCATATATTTT. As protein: CASSSDRPSGNTIYF.

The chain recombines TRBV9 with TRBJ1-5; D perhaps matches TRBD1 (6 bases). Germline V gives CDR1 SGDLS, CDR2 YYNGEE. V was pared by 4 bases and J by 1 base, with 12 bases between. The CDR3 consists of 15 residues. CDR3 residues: CASSLEGGSNQPQHF. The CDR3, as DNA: TGTGCCAGCAGCCTGGAGGGGGGGAGCAATCAGCCCCAGCATTTT.

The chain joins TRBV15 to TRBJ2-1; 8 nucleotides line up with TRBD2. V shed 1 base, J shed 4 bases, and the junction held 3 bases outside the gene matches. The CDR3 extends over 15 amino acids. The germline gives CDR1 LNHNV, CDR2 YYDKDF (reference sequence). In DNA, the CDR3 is TGTGCCACCAGCAGAGCGGGGGGGGGATACAATGAGCAGTTCTTC. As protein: CATSRAGGGYNEQFF. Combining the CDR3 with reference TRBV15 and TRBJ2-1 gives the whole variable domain DAMVIQNPRYQVTQFGKPVTLSCSQTLNHNVMYWYQQKSSQAPKLLFHYYDKDFNNEADTPDNFQSRRPNTSFCFLDIRSPGLGDTAMYLCATSRAGGGYNEQFFGPGTRLTVL.

The CDR3 DNA reads TGTGCCAGCAGCCGGGTTGGAGCCGCCACCGGGGAGCTGTTTTTT. Residues: CASSRVGAATGELFF. The chain links TRBV14 to TRBJ2-2; D is uncertain. Germline loops: CDR1 SGHDN, CDR2 FVKESK. V was trimmed by 4 bases and J by 4 bases, leaving 13 bases between them. CDR3 length: 15 amino acids.

The CDR3 reads CASSSSGSGGLEKLFF. The CDR3 bases are TGTGCCAGCAGCTCCAGTGGCTCAGGGGGTCTTGAAAAACTGTTTTTT. V is TRBV7-2 and J is TRBJ1-4, with 7 bases that match TRBD1. Germline V gene lookup returns CDR1 SGHTA and CDR2 FQGNSA. Germline trimming cut 4 bases from V and 7 bases from J; bases unmatched to any gene: 12. The length of the CDR3 is 16 residues.

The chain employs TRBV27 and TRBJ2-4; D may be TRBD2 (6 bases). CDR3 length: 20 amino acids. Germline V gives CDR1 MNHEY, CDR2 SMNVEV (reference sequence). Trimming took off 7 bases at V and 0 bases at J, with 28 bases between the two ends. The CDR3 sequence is CASTPPVGHRRGSAKNIQYF. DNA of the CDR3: TGTGCCAGCACCCCTCCCGTCGGACATCGGCGGGGATCAGCCAAAAACATTCAGTACTTC.

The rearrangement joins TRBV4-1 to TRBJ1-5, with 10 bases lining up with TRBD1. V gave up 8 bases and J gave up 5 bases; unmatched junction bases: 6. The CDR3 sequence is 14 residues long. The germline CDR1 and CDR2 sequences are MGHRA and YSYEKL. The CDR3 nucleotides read TGCGCCAGCGGCGGGACAGGGGCGGATCAGCCCCAGCATTTT. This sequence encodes CASGGTGADQPQHF.

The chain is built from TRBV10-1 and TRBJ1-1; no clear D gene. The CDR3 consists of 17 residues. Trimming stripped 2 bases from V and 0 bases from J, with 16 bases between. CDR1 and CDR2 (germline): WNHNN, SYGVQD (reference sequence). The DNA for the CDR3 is TGCGCCAGCAGTGAGGGGGAGCCTCCCTTCATGAACACTGAAGCTTTCTTT. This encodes CASSEGEPPFMNTEAFF.

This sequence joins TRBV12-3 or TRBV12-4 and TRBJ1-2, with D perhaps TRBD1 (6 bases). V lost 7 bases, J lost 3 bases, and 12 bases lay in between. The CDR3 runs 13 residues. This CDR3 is CASTRTDHYGYTF. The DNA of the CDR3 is TGTGCCAGCACCAGGACAGACCACTATGGCTACACCTTC.

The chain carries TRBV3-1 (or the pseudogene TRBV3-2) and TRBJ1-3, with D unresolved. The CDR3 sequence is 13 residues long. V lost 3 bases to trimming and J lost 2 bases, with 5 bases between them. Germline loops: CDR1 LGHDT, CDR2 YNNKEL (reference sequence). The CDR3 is CASSQSAGNTIYF. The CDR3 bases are TGTGCCAGCAGCCAGTCGGCTGGAAACACCATATATTTT.

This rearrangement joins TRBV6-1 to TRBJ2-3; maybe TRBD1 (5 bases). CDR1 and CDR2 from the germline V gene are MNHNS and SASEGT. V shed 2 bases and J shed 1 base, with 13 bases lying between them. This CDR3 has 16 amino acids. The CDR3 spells CASSERGDSRTDTQYF. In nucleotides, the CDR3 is TGTGCCAGCAGTGAAAGGGGCGACAGCCGCACAGATACGCAGTATTTT.

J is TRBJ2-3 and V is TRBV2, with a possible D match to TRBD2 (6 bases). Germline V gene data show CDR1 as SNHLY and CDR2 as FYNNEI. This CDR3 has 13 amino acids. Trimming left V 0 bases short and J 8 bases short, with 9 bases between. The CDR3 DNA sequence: TGTGCCAGCAGTGAAGCGCTAGCGAGTACGCAGTATTTT. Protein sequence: CASSEALASTQYF.

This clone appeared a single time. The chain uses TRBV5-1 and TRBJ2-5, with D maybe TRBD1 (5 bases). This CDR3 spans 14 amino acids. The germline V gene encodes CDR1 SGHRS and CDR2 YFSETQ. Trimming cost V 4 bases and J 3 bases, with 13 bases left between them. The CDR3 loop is CASSPTVTEETQYF. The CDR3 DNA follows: TGCGCCAGCAGCCCCACCGTGACAGAAGAGACCCAGTACTTC.

The CDR3 loop reads CASSRDSLTDTQYF. In nucleotides, the CDR3 is TGTGCCAGCTCACGGGACAGCCTCACAGATACGCAGTATTTT. The chain has TRBV18 and TRBJ2-3; 7 bases match TRBD1. The germline gives CDR1 KGHSH, CDR2 LQKENI. V dropped 4 bases and J dropped 2; count of bases not matched to a gene: 3. The CDR3 contains 14 residues.

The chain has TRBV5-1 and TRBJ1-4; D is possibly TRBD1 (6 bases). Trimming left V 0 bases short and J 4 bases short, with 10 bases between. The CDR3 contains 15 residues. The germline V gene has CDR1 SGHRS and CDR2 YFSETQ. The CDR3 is CASSLGQVDNEKLFF. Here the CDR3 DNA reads TGCGCCAGCAGCTTGGGACAGGTGGATAATGAAAAACTGTTTTTT.

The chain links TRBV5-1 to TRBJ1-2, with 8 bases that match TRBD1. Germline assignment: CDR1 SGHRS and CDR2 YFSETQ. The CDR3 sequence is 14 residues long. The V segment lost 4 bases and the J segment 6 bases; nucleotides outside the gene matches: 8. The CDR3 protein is CASSTSDRVDGYTF. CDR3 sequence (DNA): TGCGCCAGCAGCACCTCGGACAGGGTCGATGGCTACACCTTC.

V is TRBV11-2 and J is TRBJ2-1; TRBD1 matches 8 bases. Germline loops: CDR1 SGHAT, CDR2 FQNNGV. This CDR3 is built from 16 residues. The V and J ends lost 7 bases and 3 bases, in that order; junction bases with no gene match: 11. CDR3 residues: CASTSDVTGVYNEQFF. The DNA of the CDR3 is TGTGCCAGCACCTCGGACGTGACAGGGGTCTACAATGAGCAGTTCTTC.

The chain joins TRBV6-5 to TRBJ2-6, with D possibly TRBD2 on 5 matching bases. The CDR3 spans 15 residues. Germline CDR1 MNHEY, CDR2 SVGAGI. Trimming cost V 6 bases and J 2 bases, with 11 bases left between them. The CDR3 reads CASRDSFPGANVLTF. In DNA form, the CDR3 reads TGTGCCAGCAGGGACTCATTCCCTGGGGCCAACGTCCTGACTTTC.

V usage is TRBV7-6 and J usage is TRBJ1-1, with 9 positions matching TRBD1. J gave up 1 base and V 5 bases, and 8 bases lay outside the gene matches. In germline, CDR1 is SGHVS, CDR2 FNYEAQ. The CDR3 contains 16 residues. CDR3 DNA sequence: TGTGCCAGCAGCCCTGGTCCGGGACAGGGGAACACTGAAGCTTTCTTT. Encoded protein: CASSPGPGQGNTEAFF.

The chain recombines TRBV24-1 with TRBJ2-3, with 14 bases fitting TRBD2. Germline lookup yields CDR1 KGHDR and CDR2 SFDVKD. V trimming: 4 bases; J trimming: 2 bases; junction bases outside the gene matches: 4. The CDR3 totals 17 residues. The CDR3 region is CATSDPGLAGDTDTQYF. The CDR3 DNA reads TGTGCCACCAGTGACCCGGGACTAGCGGGAGACACAGATACGCAGTATTTT.

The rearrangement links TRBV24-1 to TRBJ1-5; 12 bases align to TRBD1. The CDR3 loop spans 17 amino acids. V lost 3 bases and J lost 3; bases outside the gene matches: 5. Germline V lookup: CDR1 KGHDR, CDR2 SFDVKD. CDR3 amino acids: CATSDRGQGANNQPQHF. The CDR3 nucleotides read TGTGCCACCAGTGATCGGGGACAGGGGGCCAACAATCAGCCCCAGCATTTT.